The 14 T cell receptor beta chains below were found in one sample sequenced in a study of esophageal squamous cell carcinoma under preoperative chemotherapy. Stated time point: before preoperative PTX-NDP chemotherapy. TCRdb called the PCR reads again in MiXCR, with one record for every CDR3 protein. The table includes some 30,000 distinct CDR3 sequences, around 50% detected once. This specimen was collected from a patient given preoperative chemotherapy. These receptors were obtained from a human donor with esophageal squamous cell carcinoma. The donor label of this sample is uncertain.

V and J are TRBV7-3 and TRBJ2-4; D possibly matches TRBD1 or TRBD2 (5 bases each). Deletions cut 2 bases from V and 1 base from J, with 12 bases between. This CDR3 has 16 residues. Germline V gives CDR1 SGHTA, CDR2 FQGTGA. This CDR3 reads CASSLSGLCAKNIQYF. The CDR3 DNA reads as TGTGCCAGCAGCTTATCGGGGCTGTGTGCCAAAAACATTCAGTACTTC.

The chain recombines TRBV7-3 with TRBJ2-5; D may match TRBD1 or TRBD2 (6 bases each). There are 17 residues in the CDR3. V shed 3 bases and J shed 10 bases, with 27 bases lying between them. In germline, CDR1 is SGHTA, CDR2 FQGTGA. The CDR3 region has the DNA TGTGCCAGCAGCTTCATGCCCGGGGGCGGGATCCAAAACATCCAGTACTTC. This sequence encodes CASSFMPGGGIQNIQYF.

In its sample, this clonotype was seen many times. CDR3 in amino acids: CASSLQTYEQYF. The DNA for the CDR3 is TGTGCCAGCAGTTTACAGACCTACGAGCAGTACTTC. The chain joins TRBV6-5 to TRBJ2-7, with D unclear. V was shortened by 4 bases and J by 2 bases, with 6 bases between the two germline ends. CDR1 is MNHEY, CDR2 SVGAGI, per germline. CDR3 length: 12 amino acids.

This clonotype is categorized as medium-sized (0.01 to 0.1%). The chain joins TRBV11-2 to TRBJ2-1, with D unresolved. CDR3 length equals 12 residues. Trimming removed 3 bases at V and 10 bases at J, with 10 bases between. Germline V gene lookup returns CDR1 SGHAT and CDR2 FQNNGV. The CDR3 region has the DNA TGTGCCAGCAGCTTCCCTCTTGGAGAGCAGTTCTTC. This codes for CASSFPLGEQFF.

This clonotype is classed as medium-sized (0.01 to 0.1%). The V call is TRBV7-2, the J call TRBJ2-6; no definite D call. The germline V gene has CDR1 SGHTA and CDR2 FQGNSA. CDR3 length: 14 amino acids. Trimming took off 2 bases at V and 4 bases at J, with 6 bases between the two ends. The CDR3 sequence: CASSLMVGANVLTF. In DNA form, the CDR3 reads TGTGCCAGCAGCTTAATGGTGGGGGCCAACGTCCTGACTTTC.

This clonotype was picked up one time. This sequence joins TRBV10-1 and TRBJ2-3; D is unresolved. Germline assignment: CDR1 WNHNN and CDR2 SYGVQD (reference sequence). The CDR3 totals 13 residues. V lost 11 bases and J lost 3, with 15 bases in between. In nucleotides, the CDR3 is TGCGCCCTCAGTGCTTTGCGGACAGATACGCAGTATTTT. It encodes CALSALRTDTQYF.

By sample fraction, this clonotype is medium-sized (0.01 to 0.1%). The CDR3 spells CASSLYSSGYNEQFF. CDR3 in DNA: TGTGCCAGCAGCTTATATTCGTCGGGTTACAATGAGCAGTTCTTC. This sequence joins TRBV7-9 and TRBJ2-1; D call uncertain. Trimming stripped 2 bases from V and 4 bases from J, with 12 bases between. Germline lookup yields CDR1 SEHNR and CDR2 FQNEAQ (reference sequence). CDR3 length: 15 amino acids.

Comments on this clonotype: The germline gene is not matched at one end of the junction; a read error may be the cause. The chain recombines TRBV7-2 with TRBJ2-5; possibly TRBD1 for D (5 bases). Germline CDR1 reads SGHTA; CDR2 reads FQGNSA. CDR3 length equals 15 residues. CDR3 DNA: TGTGCCAGCAGTCCCGGGCTTCTGGGGCGAACGTCCCAGTATTTC. The encoded protein is CASSPGLLGRTSQYF.

V gene TRBV7-2 combines with J gene TRBJ2-1; maybe TRBD2 (6 bases). V was clipped by 5 bases and J by 12 bases, with 11 bases between them. Germline lookup yields CDR1 SGHTA and CDR2 FQGNSA. The CDR3 is 11 amino acids. The DNA for the CDR3 is TGTGCCAGCAGCCCGGGGGTGGGGCAGTTCTTC. As protein: CASSPGVGQFF.

This clonotype came up many times. This chain joins TRBV7-9 and TRBJ2-5, with D maybe TRBD1 (5 bases). The CDR3 loop spans 13 amino acids. V dropped 4 bases and J dropped 3 bases, with 9 bases sitting between them. Germline V lookup: CDR1 SEHNR, CDR2 FQNEAQ (reference sequence). The CDR3 DNA reads as TGTGCCAGCAGCTCCTCGACAGAAGAGACCCAGTACTTC. Residues: CASSSSTEETQYF.

This clonotype showed up just once. At one end, the junction sequence differs from germline, possibly due to a read error. The chain has TRBV6-8 and TRBJ2-3; a weak D match, TRBD2 (5 bases). Germline CDR1 MNHGY, CDR2 SAAAGT. The CDR3 is 16 amino acids. CDR3 DNA: TGTGTGAGCAGTTACTCGCGGCTGGGAGCCACAGACACGCAGTATTTT. Its protein product is CVSSYSRLGATDTQYF.

As to this clonotype: An end of the junction does not agree with germline; a read error may underlie this. This chain joins TRBV7-6 and TRBJ2-3; possibly TRBD1 or TRBD2 for D (5 bases each). The J call may be mistaken, given a closer DNA end match to TRBJ2-4. CDR1 is SGHVS and CDR2 is FNYEAQ in the germline V gene. This CDR3 has 16 residues. CDR3 amino acids: CASRFMGVWGTDTQYF. In DNA form, the CDR3 reads TGTGCCAGCCGCTTCATGGGGGTGTGGGGCACAGACACTCAGTACTTC.

The chain couples TRBV7-8 to TRBJ2-3, with 9 positions matching TRBD2. The CDR3 totals 15 residues. CDR1 SGHVS and CDR2 FQNEAQ come from the germline V gene. Trimming took 5 bases from V and 9 from J; bases not matched to a gene: 12. This chain's CDR3 is CASSPSAGGIGTQYF. The CDR3 nucleotides read TGTGCCAGCAGCCCGTCAGCGGGGGGAATAGGGACGCAGTATTTT.

The table lists this clonotype with many counts. The chain links TRBV7-9 to TRBJ1-1, with 8 bases fitting TRBD1. Germline trimming cut 5 bases from V and 4 bases from J; bases unmatched to any gene: 3. Germline-derived CDR1 and CDR2 are SEHNR and FQNEAQ (reference sequence). This CDR3 contains 13 residues. CDR3 nucleotides: TGTGCCAGCAGCCCCACAGGGGGCACTGAAGCTTTCTTT. Translated, it gives CASSPTGGTEAFF.